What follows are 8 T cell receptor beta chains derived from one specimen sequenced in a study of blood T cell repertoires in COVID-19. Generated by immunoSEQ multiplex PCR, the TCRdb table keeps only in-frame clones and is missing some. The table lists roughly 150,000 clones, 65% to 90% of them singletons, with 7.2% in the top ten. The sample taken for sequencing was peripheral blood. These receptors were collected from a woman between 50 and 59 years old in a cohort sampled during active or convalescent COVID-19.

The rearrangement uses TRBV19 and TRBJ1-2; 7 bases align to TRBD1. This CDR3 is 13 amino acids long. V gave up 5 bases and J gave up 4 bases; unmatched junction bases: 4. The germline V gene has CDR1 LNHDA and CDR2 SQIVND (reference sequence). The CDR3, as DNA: TGTGCCAGTAGTCATCAGGGGGGCTATGGCTACACCTTC. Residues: CASSHQGGYGYTF.

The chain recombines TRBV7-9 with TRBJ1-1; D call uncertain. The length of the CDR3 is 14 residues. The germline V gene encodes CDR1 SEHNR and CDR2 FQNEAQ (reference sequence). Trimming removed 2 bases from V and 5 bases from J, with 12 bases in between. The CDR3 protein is CASSLSAAPTEAFF. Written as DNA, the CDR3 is TGTGCCAGCAGCTTATCCGCGGCTCCTACTGAAGCTTTCTTT. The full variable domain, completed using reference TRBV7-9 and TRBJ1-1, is DTGVSQNPRHKITKRGQNVTFRCDPISEHNRLYWYRQTLGQGPEFLTYFQNEAQLEKSRLLSDRFSAERPKGSFSTLEIQRTEQGDSAMYLCASSLSAAPTEAFFGQGTRLTVV.

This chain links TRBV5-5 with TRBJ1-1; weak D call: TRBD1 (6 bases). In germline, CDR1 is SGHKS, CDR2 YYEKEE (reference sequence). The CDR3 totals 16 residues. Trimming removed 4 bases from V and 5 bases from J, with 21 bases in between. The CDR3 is CASSLGSLGGATEAFF. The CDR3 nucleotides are TGTGCCAGCAGCCTGGGATCGTTAGGGGGAGCAACTGAAGCTTTCTTT.

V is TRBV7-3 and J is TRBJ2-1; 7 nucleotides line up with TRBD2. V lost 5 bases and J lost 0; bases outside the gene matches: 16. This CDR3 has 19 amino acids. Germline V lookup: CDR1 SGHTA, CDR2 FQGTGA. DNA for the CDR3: TGTGCCAGCAGCCAAGGGAGGGTAGTAGCACGAAGCTCCTACAATGAGCAGTTCTTC. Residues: CASSQGRVVARSSYNEQFF.

In DNA form, the CDR3 reads TGTGCCAGCAGCAGATCCGGGACTAGCGGGGGGGTTGTGGTTTACGAGCAGTACTTC. Protein product: CASSRSGTSGGVVVYEQYF. The gene calls are TRBV7-9 and TRBJ2-7, with TRBD2 matching over 16 bases. The CDR3 contains 19 residues. Germline loops: CDR1 SEHNR, CDR2 FQNEAQ (reference sequence). V gave up 5 bases and J gave up 4 bases; unmatched junction bases: 14.

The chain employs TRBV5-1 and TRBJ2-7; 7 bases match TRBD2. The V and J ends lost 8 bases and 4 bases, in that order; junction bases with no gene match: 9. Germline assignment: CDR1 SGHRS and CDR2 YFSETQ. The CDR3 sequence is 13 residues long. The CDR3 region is CASREERGYEQYF. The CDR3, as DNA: TGCGCCAGTCGGGAGGAGAGGGGTTACGAGCAGTACTTC.

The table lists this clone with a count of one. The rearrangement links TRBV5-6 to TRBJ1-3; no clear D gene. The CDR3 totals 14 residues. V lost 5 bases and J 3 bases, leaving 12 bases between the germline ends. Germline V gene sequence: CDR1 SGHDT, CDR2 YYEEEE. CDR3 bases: TGTGCCAGCAGACACGAAGGAGGTGGAAACACCATATATTTT. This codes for CASRHEGGGNTIYF.

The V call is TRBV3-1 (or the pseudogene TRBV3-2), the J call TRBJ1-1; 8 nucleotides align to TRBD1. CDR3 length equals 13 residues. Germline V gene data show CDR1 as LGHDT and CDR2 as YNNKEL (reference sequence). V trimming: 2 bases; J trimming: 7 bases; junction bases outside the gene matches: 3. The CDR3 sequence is CASSQTGTGEAFF. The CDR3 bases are TGTGCCAGCAGCCAAACCGGGACAGGTGAAGCTTTCTTT.